This T cell receptor beta chain appears in the sequencing data of a study of T cell repertoires in ileal Crohn's disease. Study background: At surgery, under 40% of patients smoked, with median disease duration about 7.9 years.

Some clones are missing from TCRdb's copy, which holds only in-frame ones; the method was immunoSEQ multiplex PCR. This table has about 62,000 clones, roughly 89% appearing once. Time point of the sample: neoterminal ileum biopsy at postoperative endoscopy, about 6 months after surgery. This CDR3 is 15 amino acids long. V was clipped by 6 bases and J by 2 bases, with 17 bases between them. Germline CDR1 reads LGHNT; CDR2 reads FRNRAP. The gene calls are TRBV12-5 and TRBJ2-7, with unresolved D. Sequenced input: ileal tissue. The TCR sequence derives from an adult with Crohn's disease. The CDR3 protein is CASGLAAEIPYEQYF. DNA for the CDR3: TGTGCTAGTGGCCTGGCGGCGGAGATACCCTACGAGCAGTACTTC.